The clone carrying this TCR beta chain was seen only a few times. Its target is not known. Together with a sample-barcoded 5' primer, a J-beta primer mix was included in a second PCR lasting roughly 6 to 12 cycles. TCRdb re-derived calls from the 5' RACE reads in MiXCR, one entry per CDR3 protein. The sample shows about 780,000 distinct CDR3 sequences, roughly 24% of them seen only once. The germline CDR1 and CDR2 sequences are ENHRY and SYGVKD. Deletions cut 10 bases from V and 2 bases from J, with 17 bases between. The CDR3 consists of 14 residues. The data were obtained in a study of blood T cells in healthy people across ages. Overall study findings and caveats: As age increased, TCR beta diversity per million T cells fell in a roughly linear fashion.

The sample also formed part of further work on T cells of mothers and their children.

The chain links TRBV10-3 to TRBJ2-5; the D gene is possibly TRBD1 (6 bases). This clonotype originated in a boy aged 5-17 years in good health. Source material: blood. CDR3 protein: CATNPGHKQETQYF. The CDR3 DNA reads TGTGCCACAAATCCGGGACATAAACAAGAGACCCAGTACTTC.